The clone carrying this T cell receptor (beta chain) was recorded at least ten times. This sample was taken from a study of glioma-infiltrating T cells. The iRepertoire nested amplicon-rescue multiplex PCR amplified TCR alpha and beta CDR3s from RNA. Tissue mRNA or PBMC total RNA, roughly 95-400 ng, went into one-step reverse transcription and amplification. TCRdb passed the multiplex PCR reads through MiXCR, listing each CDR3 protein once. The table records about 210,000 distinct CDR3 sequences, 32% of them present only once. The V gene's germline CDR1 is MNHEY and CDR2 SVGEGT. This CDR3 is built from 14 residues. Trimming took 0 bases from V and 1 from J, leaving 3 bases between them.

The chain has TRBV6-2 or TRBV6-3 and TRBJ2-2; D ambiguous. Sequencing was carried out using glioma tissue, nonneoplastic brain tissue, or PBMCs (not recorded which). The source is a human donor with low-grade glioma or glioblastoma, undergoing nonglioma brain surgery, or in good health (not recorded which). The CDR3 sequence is CASSYSLNTGELFF. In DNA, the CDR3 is TGTGCCAGCAGTTACTCATTGAACACCGGGGAGCTGTTTTTT.